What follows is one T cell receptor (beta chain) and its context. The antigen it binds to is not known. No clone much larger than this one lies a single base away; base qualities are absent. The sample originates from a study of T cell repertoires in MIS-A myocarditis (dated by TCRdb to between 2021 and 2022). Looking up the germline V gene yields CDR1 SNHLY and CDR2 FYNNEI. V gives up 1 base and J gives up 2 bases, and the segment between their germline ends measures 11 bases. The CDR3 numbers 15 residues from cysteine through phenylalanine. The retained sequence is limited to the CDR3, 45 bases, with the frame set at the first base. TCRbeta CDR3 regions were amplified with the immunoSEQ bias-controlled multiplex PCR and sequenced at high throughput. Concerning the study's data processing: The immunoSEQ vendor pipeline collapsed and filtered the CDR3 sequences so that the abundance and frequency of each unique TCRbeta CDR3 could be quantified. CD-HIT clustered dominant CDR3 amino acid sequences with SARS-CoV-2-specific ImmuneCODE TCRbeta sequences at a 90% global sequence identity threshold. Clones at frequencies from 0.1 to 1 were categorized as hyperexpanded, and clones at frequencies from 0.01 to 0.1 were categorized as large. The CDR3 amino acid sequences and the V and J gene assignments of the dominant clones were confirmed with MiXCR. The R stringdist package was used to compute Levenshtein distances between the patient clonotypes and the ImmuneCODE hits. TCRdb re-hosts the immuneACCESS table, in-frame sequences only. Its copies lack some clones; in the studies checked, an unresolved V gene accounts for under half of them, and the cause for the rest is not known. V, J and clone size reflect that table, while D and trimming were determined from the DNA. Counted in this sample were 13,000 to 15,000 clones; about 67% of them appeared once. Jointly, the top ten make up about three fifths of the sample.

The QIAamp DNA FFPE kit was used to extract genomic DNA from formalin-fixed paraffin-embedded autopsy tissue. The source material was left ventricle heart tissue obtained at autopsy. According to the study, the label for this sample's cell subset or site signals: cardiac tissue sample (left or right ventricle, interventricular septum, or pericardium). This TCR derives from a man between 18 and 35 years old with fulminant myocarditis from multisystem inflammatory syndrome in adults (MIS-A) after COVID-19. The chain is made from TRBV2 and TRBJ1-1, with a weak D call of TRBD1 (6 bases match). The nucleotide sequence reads TGTGCCAGCAGTGAAGTGGGGACACTCAACACTGAAGCTTTCTTT. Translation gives CASSEVGTLNTEAFF. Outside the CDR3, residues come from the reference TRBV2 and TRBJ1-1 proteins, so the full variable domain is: EPEVTQTPSHQVTQMGQEVILRCVPISNHLYFYWYRQILGQKVEFLVSFYNNEISEKSEIFDDQFSVERPDGSNFTLKIRSTKLEDSAMYFCASSEVGTLNTEAFFGQGTRLTVV.